This TCR beta chain is drawn from a study of blood T cell repertoires in COVID-19. Study overall: Samples of COVID-19 (acute and convalescent) were obtained from the United States, Italy and Spain. T cells, B-cell-depleted T cells, or PBMCs provided the cDNA or gDNA that served as material.

Per the original data handling: From reference gene primer amplification, estimates of nucleated cell counts were derived. Data came from immunoSEQ multiplex PCR; TCRdb stores just in-frame clones and leaves some out. The D gene and trimming were derived from the DNA, and the V and J assignments and clone size from that table. The sample consists of about 140,000 clones, around nine tenths of them appearing once. This CDR3 has 14 residues. In germline, CDR1 is SQVTM, CDR2 ANQGSEA. After removal of 1 base from V and 5 bases from J, the junction contained 4 bases not matched to a gene. The sequencing input was peripheral blood. The clonotype was recovered from a man aged 45-60 years with active or convalescent COVID-19. This chain joins TRBV29-1 and TRBJ2-1; 8 positions agree with TRBD2. The CDR3 loop reads CSVEVAGSHNEQFF. CDR3 coding DNA: TGCAGCGTTGAAGTAGCGGGATCCCACAATGAGCAGTTCTTC.